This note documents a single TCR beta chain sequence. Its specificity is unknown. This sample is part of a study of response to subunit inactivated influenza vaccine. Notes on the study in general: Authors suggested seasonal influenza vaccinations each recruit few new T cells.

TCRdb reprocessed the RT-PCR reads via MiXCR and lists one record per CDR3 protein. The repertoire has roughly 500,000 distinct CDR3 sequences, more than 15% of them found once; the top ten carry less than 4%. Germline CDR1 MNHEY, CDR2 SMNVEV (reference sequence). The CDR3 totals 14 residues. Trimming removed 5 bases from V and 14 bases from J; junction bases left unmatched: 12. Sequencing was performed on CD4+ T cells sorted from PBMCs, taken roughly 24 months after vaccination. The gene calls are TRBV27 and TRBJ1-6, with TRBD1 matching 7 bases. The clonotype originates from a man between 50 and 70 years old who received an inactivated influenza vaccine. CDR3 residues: CASSPRTGPGTLHF. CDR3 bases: TGTGCCAGCAGTCCGCGGACAGGCCCTGGGACCCTCCACTTT.